One sample yielded the 32 T cell receptor beta chains listed below, sequenced in a study of shared clonotypes between healthy human individuals. The method was immunoSEQ multiplex PCR; TCRdb's version includes in-frame clones alone and lacks a portion of them. The sample shows 550,000 to 700,000 clones, more than 70% of them seen only once. The sequenced material came from memory CD4+ T cells sorted from blood. Described subset: CD45RA-negative fraction. Receptors originate from a woman under 40 in good health.

V and J are TRBV7-9 and TRBJ1-2; 8 nucleotides match TRBD1. V shed 3 bases and J 4 bases; nucleotides not matched to a gene: 4. Germline loops: CDR1 SEHNR, CDR2 FQNEAQ (reference sequence). The CDR3 runs to 14 residues. CDR3 residues: CASSFGQGPYGYTF. The CDR3 DNA is TGTGCCAGCAGCTTCGGACAGGGTCCCTATGGCTACACCTTC.

The rearrangement links TRBV9 to TRBJ1-3; D ambiguous. The CDR3 has 15 residues. Looked up from germline, CDR1 is SGDLS and CDR2 is YYNGEE. Trimming stripped 3 bases from V and 0 bases from J, with 10 bases between. CDR3 residues: CASSAARSSGNTIYF. The CDR3 bases are TGTGCCAGCAGCGCCGCCAGGAGCTCTGGAAACACCATATATTTT.

The chain has TRBV19 and TRBJ2-2, with D perhaps given as TRBD1 or TRBD2 (5 bases each). This CDR3 spans 16 amino acids. Germline V gene sequence: CDR1 LNHDA, CDR2 SQIVND (reference sequence). V was clipped by 6 bases and J by 1 base, with 15 bases between them. CDR3: CASSPRGAQNTGELFF. CDR3 in DNA: TGTGCCAGTAGCCCGAGAGGGGCCCAGAACACCGGGGAGCTGTTTTTT.

On this clone itself: Other DNA sequences in the same sample also yield this CDR3. The chain employs TRBV4-1 and TRBJ1-4; D unclear. Trimming left V 0 bases short and J 10 bases short, with 3 bases between. The CDR3 extends over 11 amino acids. Germline values: CDR1 MGHRA, CDR2 YSYEKL. Here the CDR3 reads CASSQDRKLFF. The CDR3 DNA follows: TGCGCCAGCAGCCAAGATAGAAAACTGTTTTTT.

The chain links TRBV27 to TRBJ1-2; no reliable D call. The CDR3 loop spans 15 amino acids. Trimming shortened V by 7 bases and J by 6 bases, and 21 bases separated the two germline ends. Per the germline V gene, CDR1 is MNHEY and CDR2 is SMNVEV (reference sequence). The CDR3, as DNA: TGTGCCAGCATTATGGGCCCCCCATATACGGATGGCTACACCTTC. Encoded protein: CASIMGPPYTDGYTF.

This chain connects TRBV7-9 to TRBJ2-7, with D maybe TRBD1 (5 bases). This CDR3 has 16 amino acids. Germline values: CDR1 SEHNR, CDR2 FQNEAQ (reference sequence). Between the trimmed V and J ends, which lost 4 bases and 0 bases, there was a span of 16 bases. CDR3 in DNA: TGTGCCAGCAGCTCGCAGACAGCGAAGAGCTCCTACGAGCAGTACTTC. Amino acid sequence: CASSSQTAKSSYEQYF.

This chain joins TRBV18 and TRBJ2-1; maybe TRBD2 (5 bases). This CDR3 is 12 amino acids long. The V gene lost 5 bases and the J gene lost 8 bases, with 10 bases spanning the gap. From germline, CDR1 is KGHSH and CDR2 LQKENI. DNA for the CDR3: TGTGCCAGCTCATCGTACGGGGATGAGCAGTTCTTC. This translates into CASSSYGDEQFF. The variable domain in full, with the rest retrieved from reference TRBV18 and TRBJ2-1, is NAGVMQNPRHLVRRRGQEARLRCSPMKGHSHVYWYRQLPEEGLKFMVYLQKENIIDESGMPKERFSAEFPKEGPSILRIQQVVRGDSAAYFCASSSYGDEQFFGPGTRLTVL.

This clone showed up just a few times. This may stem from a read error, because a much larger clone lies one nucleotide away. Other DNA sequences in the sample encode the same CDR3. The chain uses TRBV2 and TRBJ2-2; D not certain. CDR3 length equals 14 residues. Germline values: CDR1 SNHLY, CDR2 FYNNEI. V was clipped by 1 base and J by 0 bases, with 3 bases between them. The CDR3: CASSEGANTGELFF. CDR3 nucleotides: TGTGCCAGCAGTGAAGGGGCGAACACCGGGGAGCTGTTTTTT.

J is TRBJ2-7 and V is TRBV5-4, with a weak D call TRBD1 (5 bases). CDR1 is SGHNT, CDR2 YYREEE, per germline (reference sequence). V gave up 1 base and J gave up 0 bases, with 8 bases separating them. The CDR3 extends over 14 amino acids. The CDR3 bases are TGTGCCAGCAGCTTGCCAGGGTCCTCCTACGAGCAGTACTTC. It yields the protein CASSLPGSSYEQYF.

This clone has a count of ten or more. The chain combines TRBV18 with TRBJ2-7, with 8 bases that match TRBD1. The CDR3 spans 14 residues. CDR1 is KGHSH and CDR2 is LQKENI in the germline V gene. Trimming cost V 9 bases and J 7 bases; bases outside gene matches: 14. The CDR3 sequence: CASLREDRDREQYF. The CDR3 DNA reads as TGTGCCAGTCTCAGGGAGGACAGGGATCGGGAGCAGTACTTC.

The CDR3 DNA sequence: TGTGCCAGCAGCTTGGGGTGGTTTTGGGGCGATTCGGCTGGCTACACCTTC. It is translated as CASSLGWFWGDSAGYTF. J is TRBJ1-2 and V is TRBV11-2, with D perhaps TRBD1 (5 bases). This CDR3 has 17 amino acids. V was shortened by 3 bases and J by 7 bases, with 24 bases between the two germline ends. Germline V CDR1 and CDR2: SGHAT, FQNNGV.

V and J are TRBV10-2 and TRBJ2-7, with D possibly matching TRBD2 (5 bases). The CDR3 covers 10 residues. The V end lost 9 bases, the J end lost 7 bases, and 10 bases lay between the germline ends. CDR1 and CDR2 from the germline V gene are WSHSY and SAAADI. The CDR3 nucleotides are TGCGCCAGTGGGTCGGGGGAGCAGTACTTC. Residues: CASGSGEQYF.

This clone has only a few counts. V is TRBV7-3 and J is TRBJ2-5, with D unclear. Trimming cost V 4 bases and J 3 bases, with 9 bases left between them. The CDR3 is made up of 13 amino acids. In germline, CDR1 is SGHTA, CDR2 FQGTGA. CDR3 nucleotides: TGTGCCAGCAGCTCGTACTTGGAAGAGACCCAGTACTTC. It codes for CASSSYLEETQYF.

This sequence joins TRBV19 and TRBJ1-4; D is unclear. V was pared by 2 bases and J by 0 bases, with 7 bases between. The CDR3 runs to 15 residues. Looked up from germline, CDR1 is LNHDA and CDR2 is SQIVND (reference sequence). CDR3 loop: CASSIQSATNEKLFF. The CDR3 nucleotides are TGTGCCAGTAGTATACAGAGCGCAACTAATGAAAAACTGTTTTTT.

This clone has only a few counts. V usage is TRBV5-1 and J usage is TRBJ2-1; D could derive from TRBD1 or TRBD2 (6 bases each). V gave up 3 bases and J gave up 3 bases, with 19 bases separating them. The CDR3 runs 17 residues. Germline assignment: CDR1 SGHRS and CDR2 YFSETQ. CDR3 nucleotides: TGCGCCAGCAGCTCTACGGGGGACATCCAAGACTACAATGAGCAGTTCTTC. Translating gives CASSSTGDIQDYNEQFF.

V is TRBV28 and J is TRBJ1-5; a possible D gene is TRBD1 (6 bases). Looked up from germline, CDR1 is MDHEN and CDR2 is SYDVKM. Deletions cut 2 bases from V and 7 bases from J, with 15 bases between. This CDR3 comprises 15 residues. CDR3 bases: TGTGCCAGCAGTTTACGTCAGGGGAGGCAGCAGCCCCAGCATTTT. Amino acids: CASSLRQGRQQPQHF.

CDR3 sequence (DNA): TGCGCCAGCAGCGAAGCCGGGACAGCCTTCGGGAACACTGAAGCTTTCTTT. The encoded protein is CASSEAGTAFGNTEAFF. The chain carries TRBV5-1 and TRBJ1-1, with 7 bases matching TRBD1. J lost 1 base, V lost 4 bases, and 13 bases had no gene match. The CDR3 contains 17 residues. Germline lookup yields CDR1 SGHRS and CDR2 YFSETQ.

As to this clone: A clone one base away is much larger, so this may be a read error. Because it lacks the conserved phenylalanine or tryptophan at the end, this CDR3 is likely a read error. The V gene is TRBV29-1, the J gene TRBJ1-2; 10 positions agree with TRBD1. J lost 4 bases, V lost 7 bases, and 6 bases had no gene match. Per the germline V gene, CDR1 is SQVTM and CDR2 is ANQGSEA. This CDR3 is built from 13 residues. The CDR3 loop reads CSGGTGDSYGYTL. The CDR3 DNA follows: TGCAGCGGGGGGACAGGGGATTCCTATGGCTACACCCTC.

This chain uses TRBV14 with TRBJ2-2; D unclear. This CDR3 has 17 amino acids. V dropped 1 base and J dropped 5 bases, with 17 bases sitting between them. Germline CDR1 SGHDN, CDR2 FVKESK. The CDR3 bases are TGTGCCAGCAGCCAAGGGTTTCTCCGTTGGGGAACCGGGGAGCTGTTTTTT. This gives the protein CASSQGFLRWGTGELFF.

There are a few counts of this clone. V gene TRBV28 combines with J gene TRBJ1-1; no firm D call. Trimming removed 6 bases from V and 4 bases from J, with 9 bases in between. Germline V gives CDR1 MDHEN, CDR2 SYDVKM. The CDR3 covers 12 residues. CDR3 protein: CASRRQGTEAFF. CDR3 sequence (DNA): TGTGCCAGCAGGCGTCAAGGCACTGAAGCTTTCTTT.

The chain couples TRBV5-1 to TRBJ1-2; 7 nucleotides align to TRBD1. The CDR3 length is 15 residues. Germline assignment: CDR1 SGHRS and CDR2 YFSETQ. V dropped 0 bases and J dropped 4; count of bases not matched to a gene: 6. Written as DNA, the CDR3 is TGCGCCAGCAGCTTGGGAGACAGGGATACCTATGGCTACACCTTC. Translation gives CASSLGDRDTYGYTF.

For this clone: This sequence may be a read error, since a much larger clone differs from it by one base. Different DNA sequences within this sample yield the same CDR3. The chain links TRBV11-2 to TRBJ2-7, with D uncertain. Per germline, CDR1 SGHAT and CDR2 FQNNGV. The CDR3 is 14 amino acids. V lost 3 bases and J lost 0, with 9 bases in between. CDR3 in DNA: TGTGCCAGCAGCTTTCAAAGGGACTCCTACGAGCAGTACTTC. Translation gives CASSFQRDSYEQYF.

The gene calls are TRBV11-2 and TRBJ2-3, with 7 bases lining up with TRBD2. The ends lost 1 base at V and 7 bases at J; junction bases unmatched: 8. Per the germline V gene, CDR1 is SGHAT and CDR2 is FQNNGV. This CDR3 has 15 amino acids. In DNA, the CDR3 is TGTGCCAGCAGCTTAGGCGGGGGACTCGGTTATACGCAGTATTTT. It is translated as CASSLGGGLGYTQYF.

This clone was counted ten times or more. The rearrangement uses TRBV28 and TRBJ2-7; TRBD1 or TRBD2 may be the D gene (5 bases each). Germline CDR1 MDHEN, CDR2 SYDVKM. CDR3 length: 13 amino acids. The V end was cut by 3 bases, the J end by 7 bases, with 13 bases between. DNA of the CDR3: TGTGCCAGCAGTTTGGGACGCACGGGGGAGCAGTACTTC. Residues: CASSLGRTGEQYF. The full variable domain, rest sourced from reference TRBV28 and TRBJ2-7, is DVKVTQSSRYLVKRTGEKVFLECVQDMDHENMFWYRQDPGLGLRLIYFSYDVKMKEKGDIPEGYSVSREKKERFSLILESASTNQTSMYLCASSLGRTGEQYFGPGTRLTVT.

This clone turned up a few times. This sequence joins TRBV5-1 and TRBJ2-5, with TRBD2 identical over 7 bases. CDR1 and CDR2 from the germline V gene are SGHRS and YFSETQ. V shed 1 base, J shed 1 base, and the junction held 7 bases outside the gene matches. The CDR3 extends over 16 amino acids. DNA of the CDR3: TGCGCCAGCAGCTTGACGGGAGCGGGGTCCCAAGAGACCCAGTACTTC. Translated, it gives CASSLTGAGSQETQYF.

The rearrangement links TRBV5-6 to TRBJ2-2; 7 nucleotides align to TRBD1. The CDR3 is 15 residues long. Trimming at V came to 1 base and at J to 8 bases, leaving 8 bases not matched to a gene. Germline lookup yields CDR1 SGHDT and CDR2 YYEEEE. CDR3 sequence: CASSLTGAPRGELFF. CDR3 DNA: TGTGCCAGCAGCTTGACAGGGGCGCCAAGGGGGGAGCTGTTTTTT.

Comment on this clone: Other nucleotide sequences from this sample produce the same CDR3. The chain carries TRBV18 and TRBJ2-7, with D uncertain. The CDR3 consists of 13 residues. Germline V gives CDR1 KGHSH, CDR2 LQKENI. V dropped 2 bases and J dropped 1 base, with 6 bases sitting between them. CDR3 region: CASSPGESYEQYF. The CDR3 nucleotides read TGTGCCAGCTCACCAGGGGAATCCTACGAGCAGTACTTC.

The chain carries TRBV30 and TRBJ1-3; D gene uncertain. Trimming left V 3 bases short and J 2 bases short, with 17 bases between. The germline V gene has CDR1 GTSNPN and CDR2 SVGIG (reference sequence). The CDR3 runs to 16 residues. The chain's CDR3 is CAWRGPGRVAGNTIYF. The CDR3 coding sequence is TGTGCCTGGAGGGGCCCCGGTCGGGTTGCTGGAAACACCATATATTTT.

In this sample, this clone turned up many times. V gene TRBV27 combines with J gene TRBJ1-5; D is perhaps TRBD1 (6 bases). The germline V and J ends were trimmed by 8 bases and 7 bases, with 18 bases remaining between them. Germline V lookup: CDR1 MNHEY, CDR2 SMNVEV (reference sequence). This CDR3 has 14 amino acids. Here the CDR3 reads CASGKGGVWQPQHF. The CDR3 DNA follows: TGTGCCAGCGGAAAAGGGGGGGTGTGGCAGCCCCAGCATTTT.

The chain employs TRBV19 and TRBJ1-5, with D tentatively TRBD1 (6 bases). Trimming pared 3 bases from V and 4 bases from J, leaving 19 bases between. CDR3 length equals 17 residues. In germline, CDR1 is LNHDA, CDR2 SQIVND (reference sequence). The CDR3 loop reads CASSMSGRGFTNQPQHF. Written as DNA, the CDR3 is TGTGCCAGTAGTATGTCGGGCAGGGGATTCACAAATCAGCCCCAGCATTTT.

This clone turned up a few times. J is TRBJ2-5 and V is TRBV6-5, with D tentatively TRBD1 (6 bases). With 0 bases removed from V and 1 base from J, the gap between germline ends came to 12 bases. The germline gives CDR1 MNHEY, CDR2 SVGAGI. The CDR3 is 16 amino acids. The CDR3 coding sequence is TGTGCCAGCAGTTACTCGATTTTAGGGGGCCAAGAGACCCAGTACTTC. Translated, it gives CASSYSILGGQETQYF.

This chain joins TRBV7-2 and TRBJ1-3, with D uncertain. There are 15 residues in the CDR3. V gave up 0 bases and J gave up 0 bases, with 6 bases separating them. The V gene's germline CDR1 is SGHTA and CDR2 FQGNSA. The CDR3 protein is CASSLAWDSGNTIYF. CDR3 DNA: TGTGCCAGCAGCTTAGCCTGGGACTCTGGAAACACCATATATTTT.